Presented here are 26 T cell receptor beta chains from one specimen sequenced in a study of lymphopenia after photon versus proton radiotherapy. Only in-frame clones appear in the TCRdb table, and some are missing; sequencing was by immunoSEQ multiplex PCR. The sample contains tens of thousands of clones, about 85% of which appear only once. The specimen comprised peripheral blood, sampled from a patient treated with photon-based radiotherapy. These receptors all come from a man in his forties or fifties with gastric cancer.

CDR3 protein: CASSGKNTGGANYGYTF. CDR3 bases: TGTGCCAGCAGTGGGAAGAATACAGGGGGAGCTAACTATGGCTACACCTTC. The rearrangement links TRBV7-9 to TRBJ1-2, with TRBD1 identical over 8 bases. V was clipped by 6 bases and J by 0 bases; unmatched bases: 12. Per the germline V gene, CDR1 is SEHNR and CDR2 is FQNEAQ (reference sequence). The CDR3 sequence is 17 residues long.

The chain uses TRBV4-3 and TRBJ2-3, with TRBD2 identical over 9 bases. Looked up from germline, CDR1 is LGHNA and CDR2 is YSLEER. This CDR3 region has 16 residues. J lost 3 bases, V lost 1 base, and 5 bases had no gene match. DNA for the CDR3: TGCGCCAGCAGCCAAGTTAGCGGGGGTCGGACAGATACGCAGTATTTT. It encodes CASSQVSGGRTDTQYF.

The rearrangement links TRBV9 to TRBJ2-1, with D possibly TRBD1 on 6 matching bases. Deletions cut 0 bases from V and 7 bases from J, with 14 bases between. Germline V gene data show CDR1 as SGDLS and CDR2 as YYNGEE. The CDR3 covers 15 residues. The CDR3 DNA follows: TGTGCCAGCAGCGTAGGGGGGCGCGGCGGAAATGAGCAGTTCTTC. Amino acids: CASSVGGRGGNEQFF.

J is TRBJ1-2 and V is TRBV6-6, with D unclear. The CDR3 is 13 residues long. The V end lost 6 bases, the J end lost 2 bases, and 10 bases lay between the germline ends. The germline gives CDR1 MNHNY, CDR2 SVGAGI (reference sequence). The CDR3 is CASSLTGNYGYTF. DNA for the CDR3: TGTGCCAGCAGCTTGACGGGAAACTATGGCTACACCTTC.

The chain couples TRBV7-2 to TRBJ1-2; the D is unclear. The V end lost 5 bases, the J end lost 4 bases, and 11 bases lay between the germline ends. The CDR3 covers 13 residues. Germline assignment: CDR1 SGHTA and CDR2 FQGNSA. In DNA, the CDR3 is TGTGCCAGCAGCACCAGTGGCAGCTATGGCTACACCTTC. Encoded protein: CASSTSGSYGYTF.

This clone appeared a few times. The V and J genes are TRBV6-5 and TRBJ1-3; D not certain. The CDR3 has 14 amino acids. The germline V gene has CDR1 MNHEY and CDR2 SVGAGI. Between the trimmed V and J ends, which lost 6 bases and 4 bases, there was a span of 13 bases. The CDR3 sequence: CASSTGLRGNTIYF. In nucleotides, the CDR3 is TGTGCCAGCAGCACCGGCCTGAGAGGAAACACCATATATTTT.

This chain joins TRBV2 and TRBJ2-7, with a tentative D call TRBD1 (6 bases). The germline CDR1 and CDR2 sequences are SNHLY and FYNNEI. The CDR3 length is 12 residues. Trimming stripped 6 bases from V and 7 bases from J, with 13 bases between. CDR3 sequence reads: CASRGLDREQYF. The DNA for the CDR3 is TGTGCCAGCAGGGGTCTGGACAGAGAGCAGTACTTC.

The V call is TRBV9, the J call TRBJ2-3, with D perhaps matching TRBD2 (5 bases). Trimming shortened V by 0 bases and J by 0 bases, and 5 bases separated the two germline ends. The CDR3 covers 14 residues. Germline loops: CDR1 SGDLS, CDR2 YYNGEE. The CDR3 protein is CASSVAGSTDTQYF. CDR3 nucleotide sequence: TGTGCCAGCAGCGTAGCGGGGAGCACAGATACGCAGTATTTT.

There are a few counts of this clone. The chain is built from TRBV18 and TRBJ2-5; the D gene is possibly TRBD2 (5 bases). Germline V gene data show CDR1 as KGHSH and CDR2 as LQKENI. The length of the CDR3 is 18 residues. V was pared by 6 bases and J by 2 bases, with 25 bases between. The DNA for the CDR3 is TGTGCCAGCTCGCGAGGAGGAGAAGAGGCTGTTTTTCAAGAGACCCAGTACTTC. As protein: CASSRGGEEAVFQETQYF.

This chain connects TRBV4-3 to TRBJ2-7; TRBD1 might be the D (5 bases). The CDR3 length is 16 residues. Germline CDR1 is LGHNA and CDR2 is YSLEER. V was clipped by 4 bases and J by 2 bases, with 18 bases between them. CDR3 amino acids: CASSRTRESLTYEQYF. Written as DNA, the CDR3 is TGCGCCAGCAGCCGGACCAGGGAATCCCTAACCTACGAGCAGTACTTC.

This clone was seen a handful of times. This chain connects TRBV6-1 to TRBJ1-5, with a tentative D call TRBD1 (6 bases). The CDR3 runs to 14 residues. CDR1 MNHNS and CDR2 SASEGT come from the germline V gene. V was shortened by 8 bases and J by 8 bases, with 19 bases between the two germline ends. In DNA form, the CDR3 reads TGTGCCAGCCGAGGGGGGGGGCGGATGGAGCCCCAGCATTTT. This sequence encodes CASRGGGRMEPQHF.

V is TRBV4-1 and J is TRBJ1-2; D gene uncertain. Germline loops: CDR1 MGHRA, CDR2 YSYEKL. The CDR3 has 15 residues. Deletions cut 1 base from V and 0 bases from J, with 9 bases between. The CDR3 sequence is CASSQVRLTNYGYTF. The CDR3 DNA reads TGCGCCAGCAGCCAAGTCAGGCTCACTAACTATGGCTACACCTTC.

The CDR3 DNA sequence: TGTGCCAGCAGTGGTGGACTCGCCCCGGGCACAGATACGCAGTATTTT. This sequence encodes CASSGGLAPGTDTQYF. This chain links TRBV6-1 with TRBJ2-3; maybe TRBD2 (5 bases). Germline CDR1 reads MNHNS; CDR2 reads SASEGT. V was shortened by 4 bases and J by 1 base, with 15 bases between the two germline ends. This CDR3 has 16 residues.

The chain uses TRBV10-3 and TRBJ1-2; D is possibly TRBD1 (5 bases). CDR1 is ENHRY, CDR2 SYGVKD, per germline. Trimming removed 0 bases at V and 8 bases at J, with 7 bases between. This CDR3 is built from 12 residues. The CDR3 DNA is TGTGCCATCAGTGAGTCAACAGGCGGCTACACCTTC. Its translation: CAISESTGGYTF.

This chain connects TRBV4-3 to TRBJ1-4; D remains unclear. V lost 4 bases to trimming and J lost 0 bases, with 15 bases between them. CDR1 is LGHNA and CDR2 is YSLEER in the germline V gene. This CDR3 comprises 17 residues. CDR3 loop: CASSPDVGPATNEKLFF. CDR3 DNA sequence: TGCGCCAGCAGCCCCGATGTAGGGCCTGCAACTAATGAAAAACTGTTTTTT.

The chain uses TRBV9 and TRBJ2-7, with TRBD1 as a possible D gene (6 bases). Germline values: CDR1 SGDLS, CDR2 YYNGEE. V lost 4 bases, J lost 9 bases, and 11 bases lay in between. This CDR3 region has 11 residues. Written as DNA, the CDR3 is TGTGCCAGCAGCCCCGGGACAAGGCAGTACTTC. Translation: CASSPGTRQYF.

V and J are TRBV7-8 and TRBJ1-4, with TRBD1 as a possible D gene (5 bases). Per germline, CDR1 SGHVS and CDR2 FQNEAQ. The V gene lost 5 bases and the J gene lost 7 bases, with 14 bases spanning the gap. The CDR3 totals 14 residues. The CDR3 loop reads CASSTGERGEKLFF. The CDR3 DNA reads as TGTGCCAGCAGCACGGGGGAAAGGGGTGAAAAACTGTTTTTT.

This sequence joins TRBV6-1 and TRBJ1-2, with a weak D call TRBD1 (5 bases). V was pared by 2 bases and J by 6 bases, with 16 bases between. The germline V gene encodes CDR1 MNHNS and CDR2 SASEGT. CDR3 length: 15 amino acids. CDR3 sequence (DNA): TGTGCCAGCAGTGAAAGATGGCAGGGAAGCCATGGCTACACCTTC. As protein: CASSERWQGSHGYTF.

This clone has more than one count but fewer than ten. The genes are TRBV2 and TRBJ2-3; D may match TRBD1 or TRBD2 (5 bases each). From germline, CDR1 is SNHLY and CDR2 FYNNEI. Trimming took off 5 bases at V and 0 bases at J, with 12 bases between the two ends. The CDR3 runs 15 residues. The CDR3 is CASSWGSHSTDTQYF. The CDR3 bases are TGTGCCAGCAGTTGGGGGTCGCATAGCACAGATACGCAGTATTTT.

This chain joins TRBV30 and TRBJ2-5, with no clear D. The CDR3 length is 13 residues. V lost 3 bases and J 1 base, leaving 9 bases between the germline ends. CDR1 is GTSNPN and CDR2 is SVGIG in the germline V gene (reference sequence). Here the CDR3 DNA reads TGTGCCTGGAGCCCCGGGCTCCAAGAGACCCAGTACTTC. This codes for CAWSPGLQETQYF. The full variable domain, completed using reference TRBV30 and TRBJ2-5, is SQTIHQWPATLVQPVGSPLSLECTVEGTSNPNLYWYRQAAGRGLQLLFYSVGIGQISSEVPQNLSASRPQDRQFILSSKKLLLSDSGFYLCAWSPGLQETQYFGPGTRLLVL.

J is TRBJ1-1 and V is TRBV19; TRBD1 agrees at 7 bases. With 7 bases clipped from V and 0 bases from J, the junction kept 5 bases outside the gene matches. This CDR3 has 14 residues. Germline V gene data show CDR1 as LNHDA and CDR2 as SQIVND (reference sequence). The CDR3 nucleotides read TGTGCCAGTACGGGACAGAGCATGAACACTGAAGCTTTCTTT. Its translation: CASTGQSMNTEAFF.

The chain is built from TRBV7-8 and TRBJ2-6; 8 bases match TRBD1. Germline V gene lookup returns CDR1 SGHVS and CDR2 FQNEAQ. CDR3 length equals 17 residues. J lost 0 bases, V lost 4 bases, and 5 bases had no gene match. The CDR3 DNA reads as TGTGCCAGCAGCTCATGGGACAGGAGCTCTGGGGCCAACGTCCTGACTTTC. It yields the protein CASSSWDRSSGANVLTF.

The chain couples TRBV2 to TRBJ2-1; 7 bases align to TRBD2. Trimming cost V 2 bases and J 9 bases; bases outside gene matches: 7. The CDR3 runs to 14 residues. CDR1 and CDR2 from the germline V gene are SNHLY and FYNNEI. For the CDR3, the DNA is TGTGCCAGCAGTGAAAACAGCGGGGTGGGTGAGCAGTTCTTC. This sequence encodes CASSENSGVGEQFF.

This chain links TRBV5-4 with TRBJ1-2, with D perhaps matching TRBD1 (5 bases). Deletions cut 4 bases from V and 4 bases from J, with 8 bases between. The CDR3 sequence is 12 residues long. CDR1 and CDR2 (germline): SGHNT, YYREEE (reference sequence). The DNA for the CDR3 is TGTGCCAGCAGCGCCGACAGCTATGGCTACACCTTC. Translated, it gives CASSADSYGYTF.

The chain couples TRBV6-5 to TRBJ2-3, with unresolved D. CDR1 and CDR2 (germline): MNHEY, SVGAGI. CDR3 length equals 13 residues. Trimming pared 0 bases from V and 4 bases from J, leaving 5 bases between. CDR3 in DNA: TGTGCCAGCAGTTACTCACGGGCAGATACGCAGTATTTT. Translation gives CASSYSRADTQYF.

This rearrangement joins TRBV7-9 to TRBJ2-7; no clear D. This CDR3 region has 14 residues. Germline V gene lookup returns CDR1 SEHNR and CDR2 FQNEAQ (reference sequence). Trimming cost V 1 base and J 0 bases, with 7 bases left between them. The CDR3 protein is CASSLVVSSYEQYF. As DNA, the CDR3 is TGTGCCAGCAGCTTAGTGGTCAGCTCCTACGAGCAGTACTTC.